The sequence of this TCR beta chain was determined in a study of T cell responses to AZD1222 COVID-19 vaccine. Only one count was recorded for this clone. Its cognate antigen is unknown. The study's findings and limits: Seropositive AZD1222 recipients at baseline numbered only five or six.

Germline values: CDR1 SGHTA, CDR2 FQGNSA. This CDR3 contains 12 residues. The repertoire was sequenced with immunoSEQ multiplex PCR; TCRdb's copy has only in-frame clones and lacks some. The top ten clones hold roughly 1.6% of a sample with 150,000 to 160,000 clones, 90% of them seen once. The sample in question was peripheral blood, obtained 28 days after the second AZD1222 dose. The chain recombines TRBV7-2 with TRBJ1-4; D unclear. This clonotype was obtained from an adult who received the AZD1222 COVID-19 vaccine. CDR3 bases: TGTGCGTCACGGGCTTCTAATGAAAAACTGTTTTTT. Encoded protein: CASRASNEKLFF.